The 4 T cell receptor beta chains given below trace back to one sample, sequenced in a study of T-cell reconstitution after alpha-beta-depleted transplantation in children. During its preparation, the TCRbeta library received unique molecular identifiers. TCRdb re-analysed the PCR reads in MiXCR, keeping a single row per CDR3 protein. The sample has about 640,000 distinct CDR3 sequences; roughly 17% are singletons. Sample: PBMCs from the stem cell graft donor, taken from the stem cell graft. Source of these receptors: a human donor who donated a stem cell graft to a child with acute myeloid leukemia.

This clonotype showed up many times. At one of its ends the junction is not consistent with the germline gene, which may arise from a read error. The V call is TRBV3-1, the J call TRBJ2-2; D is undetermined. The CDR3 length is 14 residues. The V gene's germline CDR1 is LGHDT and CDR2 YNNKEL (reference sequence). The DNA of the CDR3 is TGCGCCAGCAGCCAAGGACCGAACACCGGGGAGCTGTTTTTT. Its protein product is CASSQGPNTGELFF. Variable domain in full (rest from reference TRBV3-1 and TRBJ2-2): DTAVSQTPKYLVTQMGNDKSIKCEQNLGHDTMYWYKQDSKKFLKIMFSYNNKELIINETVPNRFSPKSPDKAHLNLHINSLELGDSAVYFCASSQGPNTGELFFGEGSRLTVL.

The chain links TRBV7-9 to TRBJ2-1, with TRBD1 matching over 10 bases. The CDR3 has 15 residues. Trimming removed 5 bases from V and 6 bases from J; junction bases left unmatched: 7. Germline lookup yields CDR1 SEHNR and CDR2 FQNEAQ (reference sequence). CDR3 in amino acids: CASSHDRGLGNEQFF. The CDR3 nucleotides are TGTGCCAGCAGCCACGACAGGGGGCTTGGCAATGAGCAGTTCTTC.

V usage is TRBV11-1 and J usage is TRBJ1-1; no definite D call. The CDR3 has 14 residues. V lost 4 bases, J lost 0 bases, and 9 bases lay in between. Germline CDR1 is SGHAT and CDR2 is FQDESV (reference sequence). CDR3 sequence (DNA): TGTGCCAGCAGCTCGAAAAGGATGAACACTGAAGCTTTCTTT. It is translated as CASSSKRMNTEAFF.

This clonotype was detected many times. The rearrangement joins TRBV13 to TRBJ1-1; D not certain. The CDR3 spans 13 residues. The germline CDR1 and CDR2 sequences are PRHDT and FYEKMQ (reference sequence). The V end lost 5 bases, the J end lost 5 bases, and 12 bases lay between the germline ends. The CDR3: CASSPSPVTEAFF. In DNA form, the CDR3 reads TGTGCCAGCAGCCCCTCCCCGGTAACTGAAGCTTTCTTT.